This T cell receptor (beta chain) appears in the sequencing data of a study of T cell responses to AZD1222 COVID-19 vaccine. About the study: Second-dose timings of about 4 or about 12 weeks were pooled. Study results and caveats: The span of vaccine-associated CD4 TCRs extended across spike, with dominance at 160-218 and 743-854. Females outnumbered males among donors, who were mostly white British; clonal diversity was possibly underestimated. Targeting of unmutated variant regions was reportedly seen in nearly half of spike-specific TCRs.

Comment on this clone: What it binds is not known.

The CDR3 consists of 13 residues. The V and J ends lost 7 bases and 1 base respectively, with 10 bases between them. Germline V CDR1 and CDR2: SQVTM, ANQGSEA. The method was immunoSEQ multiplex PCR; TCRdb's version includes in-frame clones alone and lacks a portion of them. The sample includes 85,000 to 90,000 clones, roughly 87% of them seen just once. The chain employs TRBV29-1 and TRBJ2-2; possible D gene TRBD1, 6 bases. Sequenced material: peripheral blood, taken on day 0 of AZD1222 vaccination. This sequence was found in an adult in good health. Here the CDR3 reads CSGGQLNTGELFF. The DNA for the CDR3 is TGCAGCGGGGGGCAACTGAACACCGGGGAGCTGTTTTTT.